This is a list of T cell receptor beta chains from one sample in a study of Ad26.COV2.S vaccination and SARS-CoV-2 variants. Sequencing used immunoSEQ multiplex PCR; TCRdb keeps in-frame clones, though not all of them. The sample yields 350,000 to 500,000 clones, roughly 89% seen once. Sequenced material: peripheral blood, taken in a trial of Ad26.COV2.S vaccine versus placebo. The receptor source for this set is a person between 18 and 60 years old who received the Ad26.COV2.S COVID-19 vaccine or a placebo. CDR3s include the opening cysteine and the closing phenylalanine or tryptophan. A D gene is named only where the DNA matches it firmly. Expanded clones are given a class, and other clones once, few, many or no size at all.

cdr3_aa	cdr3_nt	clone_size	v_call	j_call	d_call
CAGYSEGSGFYNEQFF	TGTGCCGGGTACAGTGAGGGTAGCGGGTTTTACAATGAGCAGTTCTTC	-	TRBV3-1/TRBV3-2	TRBJ2-1	TRBD2
CASSLRLGNTGELFF	TGCGCCAGCAGCTTGCGTCTAGGAAACACCGGGGAGCTGTTTTTT	-	TRBV5-1	TRBJ2-2	-
CASSQERAMNTEAFF	TGCGCCAGCAGCCAAGAACGTGCTATGAACACTGAAGCTTTCTTT	-	TRBV4-1	TRBJ1-1	-
CASSSYAVTYNEQFF	TGTGCCAGCAGTTCATACGCGGTGACCTACAATGAGCAGTTCTTC	-	TRBV6-6	TRBJ2-1	-
CASSTRVGLNTGELFF	TGTGCCAGCAGTACCCGCGTTGGCCTCAACACCGGGGAGCTGTTTTTT	-	TRBV5-6	TRBJ2-2	-
CASRHGTSNTGELFF	TGCGCCAGCAGACATGGGACATCGAACACCGGGGAGCTGTTTTTT	-	TRBV5-1	TRBJ2-2	-
CASTGAMGNTEAFF	TGTGCCAGTACAGGGGCGATGGGGAACACTGAAGCTTTCTTT	-	TRBV6-6	TRBJ1-1	TRBD1
CASSFGTVTEAFF	TGTGCCAGCAGCTTTGGGACAGTCACTGAAGCTTTCTTT	-	TRBV5-4	TRBJ1-1	TRBD1
CAIPREGDSGANYGYTF	TGTGCCATCCCTCGGGAGGGCGACAGCGGAGCTAACTATGGCTACACCTTC	-	TRBV10-3	TRBJ1-2	-
CASSRRLRSGLADQPSYEQYF	TGCGCCAGCAGCCGCCGACTTCGTTCGGGACTAGCGGATCAACCCTCCTACGAGCAGTACTTC	-	TRBV4-3	TRBJ2-7	TRBD2
CASSPVLLGGTEAFF	TGCGCCAGCAGCCCCGTACTTCTAGGGGGAACTGAAGCTTTCTTT	-	TRBV4-3	TRBJ1-1	-
CASSVIAGEFVGELFF	TGCGCCAGCAGCGTCATAGCGGGGGAGTTCGTCGGGGAGCTGTTTTTT	-	TRBV5-1	TRBJ2-2	TRBD2
CASSEAGGEGVRDTQYF	TGTGCCAGCAGTGAAGCGGGTGGGGAAGGGGTGAGAGATACGCAGTATTTT	few	TRBV6-1	TRBJ2-3	-
CASSVAGGVEAFF	TGTGCCAGCAGCGTAGCTGGGGGGGTTGAAGCTTTCTTT	-	TRBV9	TRBJ1-1	-
CASSRAPDTQQFF	TGTGCCAGCAGCCGAGCGCCGGACACTCAGCAGTTCTTC	-	TRBV3-1/TRBV3-2	TRBJ2-1	-
CASSLLAGVTGELFF	TGCGCCAGCAGCTTGTTAGCGGGAGTCACCGGGGAGCTGTTTTTT	-	TRBV5-1	TRBJ2-2	TRBD2
CASSEERQGHGYTF	TGTGCCAGCAGTGAAGAGAGACAGGGGCATGGCTACACCTTC	-	TRBV2	TRBJ1-2	TRBD1